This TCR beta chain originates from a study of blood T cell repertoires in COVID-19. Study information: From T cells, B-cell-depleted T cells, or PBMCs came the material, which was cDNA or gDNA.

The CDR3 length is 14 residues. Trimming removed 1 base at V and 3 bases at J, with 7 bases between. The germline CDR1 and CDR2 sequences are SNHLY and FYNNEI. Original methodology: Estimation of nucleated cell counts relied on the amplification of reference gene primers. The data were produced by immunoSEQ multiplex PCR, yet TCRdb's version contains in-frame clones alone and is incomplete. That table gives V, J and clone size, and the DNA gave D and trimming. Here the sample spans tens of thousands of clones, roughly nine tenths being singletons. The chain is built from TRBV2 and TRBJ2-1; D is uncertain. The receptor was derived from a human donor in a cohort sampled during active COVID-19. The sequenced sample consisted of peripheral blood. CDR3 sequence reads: CASSEVSRYNEQFF. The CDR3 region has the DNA TGTGCCAGCAGTGAAGTTAGTCGCTACAATGAGCAGTTCTTC.